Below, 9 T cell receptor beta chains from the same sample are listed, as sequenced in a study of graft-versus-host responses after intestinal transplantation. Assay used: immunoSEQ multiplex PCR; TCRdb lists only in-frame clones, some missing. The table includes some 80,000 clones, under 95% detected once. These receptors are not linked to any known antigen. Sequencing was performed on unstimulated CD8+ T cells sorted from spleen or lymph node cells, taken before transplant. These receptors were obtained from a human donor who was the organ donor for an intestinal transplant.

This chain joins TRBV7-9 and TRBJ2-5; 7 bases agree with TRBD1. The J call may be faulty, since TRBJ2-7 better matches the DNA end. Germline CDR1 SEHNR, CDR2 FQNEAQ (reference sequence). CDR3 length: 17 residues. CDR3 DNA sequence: TGTGCCAGCAGCTCGTCCGGTAGCGACAGGGTGCCGTACGAGCAGTACTTC. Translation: CASSSSGSDRVPYEQYF.

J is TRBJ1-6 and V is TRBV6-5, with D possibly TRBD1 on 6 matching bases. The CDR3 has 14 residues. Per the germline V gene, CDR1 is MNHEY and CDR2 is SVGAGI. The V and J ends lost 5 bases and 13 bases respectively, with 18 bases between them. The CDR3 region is CASSPSYRAAPLHF. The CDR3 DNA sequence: TGTGCCAGCAGTCCCTCCTACAGGGCTGCCCCCCTCCACTTT.

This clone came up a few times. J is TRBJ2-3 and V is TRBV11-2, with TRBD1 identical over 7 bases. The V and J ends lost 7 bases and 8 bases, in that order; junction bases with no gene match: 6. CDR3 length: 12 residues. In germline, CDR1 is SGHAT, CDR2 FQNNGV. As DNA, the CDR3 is TGTGCCAGCAACACAGGGGACGGTACGCAGTATTTT. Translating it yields CASNTGDGTQYF.

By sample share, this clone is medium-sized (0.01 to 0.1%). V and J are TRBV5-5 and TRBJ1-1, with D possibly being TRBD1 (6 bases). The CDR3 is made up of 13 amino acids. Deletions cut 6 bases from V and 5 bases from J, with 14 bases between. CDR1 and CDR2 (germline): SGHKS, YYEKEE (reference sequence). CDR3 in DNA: TGTGCCAGCACACGGACAGTGGGGACTGAAGCTTTCTTT. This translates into CASTRTVGTEAFF.

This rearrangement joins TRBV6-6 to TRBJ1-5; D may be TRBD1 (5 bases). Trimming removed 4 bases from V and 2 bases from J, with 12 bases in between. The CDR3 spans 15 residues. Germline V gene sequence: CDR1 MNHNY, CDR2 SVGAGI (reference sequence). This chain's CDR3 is CASSLTGTGNQPQHF. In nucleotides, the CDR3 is TGTGCCAGCAGTTTAACCGGGACGGGCAATCAGCCCCAGCATTTT.

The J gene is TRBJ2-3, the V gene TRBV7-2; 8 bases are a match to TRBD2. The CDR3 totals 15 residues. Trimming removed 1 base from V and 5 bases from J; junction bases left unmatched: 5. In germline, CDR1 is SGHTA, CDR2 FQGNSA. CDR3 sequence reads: CASSLGGGRGDTQYF. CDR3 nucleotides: TGTGCCAGCAGCTTAGGCGGGGGGCGTGGAGATACGCAGTATTTT.

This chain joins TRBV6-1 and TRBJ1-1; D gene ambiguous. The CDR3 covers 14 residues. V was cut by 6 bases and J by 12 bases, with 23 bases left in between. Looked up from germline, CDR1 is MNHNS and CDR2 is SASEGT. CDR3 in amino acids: CASSHFHWGGITFF. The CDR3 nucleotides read TGTGCCAGCAGCCACTTCCATTGGGGAGGGATTACTTTCTTT.

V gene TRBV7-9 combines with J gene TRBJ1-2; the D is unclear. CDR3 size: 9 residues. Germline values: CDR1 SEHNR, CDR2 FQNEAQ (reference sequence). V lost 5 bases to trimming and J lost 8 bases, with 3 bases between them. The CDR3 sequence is CASSHGYTF. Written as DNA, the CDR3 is TGTGCCAGCAGCCACGGCTACACCTTC.

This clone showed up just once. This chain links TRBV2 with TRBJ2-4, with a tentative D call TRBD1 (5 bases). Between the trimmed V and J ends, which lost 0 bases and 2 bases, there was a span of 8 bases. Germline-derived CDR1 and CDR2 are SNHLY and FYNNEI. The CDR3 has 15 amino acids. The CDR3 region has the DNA TGTGCCAGCAGTGAAGCGGCAGGGACCAAAAACATTCAGTACTTC. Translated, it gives CASSEAAGTKNIQYF.